The 27 T cell receptor beta chains below were found in one sample sequenced in a study of blood T cell repertoires in COVID-19. Some clones are missing from TCRdb's copy, which holds only in-frame ones; the method was immunoSEQ multiplex PCR. Here the sample spans around 200,000 clones, about 85% being singletons. Specimen: PBMCs or T cells enriched from blood (not recorded which). These receptors were collected from a man aged 35 to 55 who had recovered from COVID-19.

This clone was recorded a few times. This chain connects TRBV2 to TRBJ1-5, with 7 bases lining up with TRBD1. After removal of 5 bases from V and 5 bases from J, the junction contained 6 bases not matched to a gene. The CDR3 runs to 14 residues. Germline lookup yields CDR1 SNHLY and CDR2 FYNNEI. The CDR3 reads CASSSTGQDQPQHF. In DNA, the CDR3 is TGTGCCAGCAGTTCGACAGGGCAGGATCAGCCCCAGCATTTT.

The J gene is TRBJ2-4, the V gene TRBV6-4; 12 nucleotides agree with TRBD2. V gave up 0 bases and J gave up 7 bases; unmatched junction bases: 1. The CDR3 covers 15 residues. The germline CDR1 and CDR2 sequences are MRHNA and SNTAGT. The CDR3 here is CASSDSTSGSNIQYF. In DNA form, the CDR3 reads TGTGCCAGCAGTGACTCGACTAGCGGGAGCAACATTCAGTACTTC.

The V and J genes are TRBV11-1 and TRBJ1-2; D gene unclear. This CDR3 is built from 13 residues. V lost 4 bases, J lost 3 bases, and 9 bases lay in between. Germline values: CDR1 SGHAT, CDR2 FQDESV (reference sequence). The CDR3 region has the DNA TGTGCCAGCAGCTACCGGAGCGACTATGGCTACACCTTC. Protein sequence: CASSYRSDYGYTF.

The V call is TRBV6-1, the J call TRBJ1-2; 7 positions match TRBD1. CDR1 MNHNS and CDR2 SASEGT come from the germline V gene. V lost 4 bases, J lost 0 bases, and 8 bases stayed unmatched. This CDR3 comprises 16 residues. CDR3: CASSGSRQGTNYGYTF. The CDR3 DNA sequence: TGTGCCAGCAGTGGATCAAGACAGGGAACTAACTATGGCTACACCTTC.

V gene TRBV30 combines with J gene TRBJ2-1; 12 bases align to TRBD2. The CDR3 is made up of 14 amino acids. CDR1 is GTSNPN and CDR2 is SVGIG in the germline V gene (reference sequence). J lost 8 bases, V lost 1 base, and 3 bases had no gene match. As DNA, the CDR3 is TGTGCCTGGAGTGGGACTAGCGGGAACGATGAGCAGTTCTTC. This translates into CAWSGTSGNDEQFF.

V usage is TRBV20-1 and J usage is TRBJ2-2; 7 bases align to TRBD1. The trim removed 3 bases at V and 4 bases at J, leaving 11 bases unmatched. Germline-derived CDR1 and CDR2 are DFQATT and SNEGSKA (reference sequence). CDR3 size: 16 residues. This CDR3 reads CSASLRQGPFTGELFF. In DNA, the CDR3 is TGCAGTGCTAGTTTAAGACAGGGCCCCTTCACCGGGGAGCTGTTTTTT.

This clone has at least ten counts. The rearrangement joins TRBV5-6 to TRBJ2-7, with D possibly being TRBD1 (5 bases). V was pared by 0 bases and J by 6 bases, with 13 bases between. The CDR3 runs to 14 residues. CDR1 is SGHDT, CDR2 YYEEEE, per germline. The CDR3 loop reads CASSLGRQGVEQYF. The DNA for the CDR3 is TGTGCCAGCAGCTTGGGTAGGCAGGGTGTCGAGCAGTACTTC. The full variable domain, with the rest looked up from reference TRBV5-6 and TRBJ2-7, is DAGVTQSPTHLIKTRGQQVTLRCSPKSGHDTVSWYQQALGQGPQFIFQYYEEEERQRGNFPDRFSGHQFPNYSSELNVNALLLGDSALYLCASSLGRQGVEQYFGPGTRLTVT.

This clone was counted between two and nine times. The V call is TRBV28, the J call TRBJ2-2; TRBD2 is a possible D gene (5 bases). V dropped 5 bases and J dropped 5 bases, with 12 bases sitting between them. Germline loops: CDR1 MDHEN, CDR2 SYDVKM. The CDR3 totals 14 residues. The CDR3 reads CASSPFGLTGELFF. CDR3 in DNA: TGTGCCAGCAGTCCGTTTGGACTGACCGGGGAGCTGTTTTTT.

V usage is TRBV12-3 or TRBV12-4 and J usage is TRBJ2-7; no definite D call. The CDR3 spans 12 residues. V lost 6 bases, J lost 3 bases, and 9 bases lay in between. The CDR3 loop is CASSPNSYEQYF. The DNA for the CDR3 is TGTGCCAGCAGCCCAAACAGCTACGAGCAGTACTTC.

The rearrangement links TRBV29-1 to TRBJ2-7; a possible D gene is TRBD2 (6 bases). The CDR3 has 14 amino acids. Germline V lookup: CDR1 SQVTM, CDR2 ANQGSEA. V shed 4 bases and J shed 2 bases, with 15 bases lying between them. CDR3: CSVGVSGPPYEQYF. The DNA for the CDR3 is TGCAGCGTTGGCGTGAGCGGGCCTCCCTACGAGCAGTACTTC.

This chain joins TRBV19 and TRBJ1-2, with 9 bases aligning to TRBD1. The CDR3 runs to 14 residues. V lost 1 base, J lost 7 bases, and 4 bases stayed unmatched. Germline V CDR1 and CDR2: LNHDA, SQIVND (reference sequence). The CDR3 region has the DNA TGTGCCAGTAGTATAGGAACAGGGGGCGTTGGCTACACCTTC. This codes for CASSIGTGGVGYTF.

The V gene is TRBV29-1, the J gene TRBJ2-7, with 10 bases that match TRBD2. Germline assignment: CDR1 SQVTM and CDR2 ANQGSEA. V lost 4 bases to trimming and J lost 4 bases; unmatched junction nucleotides: 4. CDR3 size: 13 residues. CDR3 in amino acids: CSVGSGRVYEQYF. The CDR3 DNA reads as TGCAGCGTTGGGAGCGGGAGGGTGTACGAGCAGTACTTC.

The chain employs TRBV3-1 (or the pseudogene TRBV3-2) and TRBJ2-5, with TRBD2 identical over 10 bases. V lost 0 bases and J lost 5; bases outside the gene matches: 9. The CDR3 totals 17 residues. Germline V gene data show CDR1 as LGHDT and CDR2 as YNNKEL (reference sequence). The CDR3 here is CASSQDFGLAGDETQYF. As DNA, the CDR3 is TGTGCCAGCAGCCAAGATTTTGGGCTAGCGGGAGATGAGACCCAGTACTTC.

The V call is TRBV19, the J call TRBJ2-1; 10 positions agree with TRBD2. The CDR3 contains 15 residues. Trimming at V came to 11 bases and at J to 9 bases, leaving 16 bases not matched to a gene. Germline V CDR1 and CDR2: LNHDA, SQIVND (reference sequence). The CDR3 region is CAVSPGLAGVVEQFF. Here the CDR3 DNA reads TGTGCCGTGAGTCCCGGGCTAGCGGGAGTCGTTGAGCAGTTCTTC.

The rearrangement uses TRBV7-2 and TRBJ1-5, with 8 bases matching TRBD1. V shed 5 bases and J 6 bases; nucleotides not matched to a gene: 6. CDR1 SGHTA and CDR2 FQGNSA come from the germline V gene. This CDR3 comprises 14 residues. The chain's CDR3 is CASSPNRGSQPQHF. The CDR3 DNA is TGTGCCAGCAGCCCAAACAGGGGGAGTCAGCCCCAGCATTTT. Combining the CDR3 with reference TRBV7-2 and TRBJ1-5 gives the whole variable domain GAGVSQSPSNKVTEKGKDVELRCDPISGHTALYWYRQSLGQGLEFLIYFQGNSAPDKSGLPSDRFSAERTGGSVSTLTIQRTQQEDSAVYLCASSPNRGSQPQHFGDGTRLSIL.

This chain connects TRBV6-5 to TRBJ2-7; D may be TRBD1 (6 bases). V was pared by 7 bases and J by 3 bases, with 13 bases between. The germline V gene encodes CDR1 MNHEY and CDR2 SVGAGI. This CDR3 comprises 13 residues. CDR3 DNA: TGTGCCAGCAAGGACAGCTGGCACTACGAGCAGTACTTC. Translated, it gives CASKDSWHYEQYF.

The chain links TRBV4-1 to TRBJ1-3; D not certain. This CDR3 is 15 amino acids long. Trimming cost V 0 bases and J 1 base, with 7 bases left between them. Germline V gene data show CDR1 as MGHRA and CDR2 as YSYEKL. The CDR3 sequence is CASSQERVSGNTIYF. The CDR3 DNA is TGCGCCAGCAGCCAAGAAAGAGTGTCTGGAAACACCATATATTTT.

This clone was seen only a few times. This sequence joins TRBV20-1 and TRBJ2-7; 10 bases are shared with TRBD2. CDR1 and CDR2 (germline): DFQATT, SNEGSKA (reference sequence). CDR3 length: 18 amino acids. The V gene end was trimmed by 3 bases and the J gene end by 0 bases; junction bases not matched to a gene: 14. The CDR3 protein is CSASPRDSGRQTSYEQYF. CDR3 coding DNA: TGCAGTGCTAGTCCCCGGGATAGCGGGAGGCAAACCTCCTACGAGCAGTACTTC.

The chain recombines TRBV7-9 with TRBJ1-4, with 9 bases identical to TRBD1. Germline V gene sequence: CDR1 SEHNR, CDR2 FQNEAQ (reference sequence). The V segment lost 5 bases and the J segment 5 bases; nucleotides outside the gene matches: 9. The CDR3 extends over 16 amino acids. The CDR3 nucleotides read TGTGCCAGCAGCGCGACAGTAGGACAGGGGAATGAAAAACTGTTTTTT. This translates into CASSATVGQGNEKLFF.

The chain is built from TRBV4-1 and TRBJ2-7; 9 nucleotides align to TRBD1. The CDR3 is 16 amino acids. V dropped 3 bases and J dropped 5; count of bases not matched to a gene: 11. Per the germline V gene, CDR1 is MGHRA and CDR2 is YSYEKL. In nucleotides, the CDR3 is TGCGCCAGCAGCCATACCACGGGACAGGGCATCCACGAGCAGTACTTC. Protein: CASSHTTGQGIHEQYF.

V is TRBV19 and J is TRBJ1-3; D is unresolved. Looked up from germline, CDR1 is LNHDA and CDR2 is SQIVND (reference sequence). The CDR3 extends over 15 amino acids. Deletions cut 7 bases from V and 0 bases from J, with 13 bases between. CDR3 amino acids: CASKPAAVSGNTIYF. CDR3 coding DNA: TGTGCCAGTAAACCGGCGGCGGTCTCTGGAAACACCATATATTTT.

The chain links TRBV19 to TRBJ1-1; no firm D call. The CDR3 is made up of 14 amino acids. Per the germline V gene, CDR1 is LNHDA and CDR2 is SQIVND (reference sequence). Trimming pared 1 base from V and 2 bases from J, leaving 8 bases between. The CDR3 here is CASSIGAANTEAFF. For the CDR3, the DNA is TGTGCCAGTAGTATAGGTGCGGCAAACACTGAAGCTTTCTTT. The full variable domain, completed using reference TRBV19 and TRBJ1-1, is DGGITQSPKYLFRKEGQNVTLSCEQNLNHDAMYWYRQDPGQGLRLIYYSQIVNDFQKGDIAEGYSVSREKKESFPLTVTSAQKNPTAFYLCASSIGAANTEAFFGQGTRLTVV.

This clone was counted only a few times. The chain has TRBV5-1 and TRBJ2-7; TRBD1 agrees at 9 bases. CDR1 SGHRS and CDR2 YFSETQ come from the germline V gene. Trimming took 5 bases from V and 6 from J; bases not matched to a gene: 9. This CDR3 has 14 amino acids. CDR3 region: CASREGTGSSEQYF. CDR3 in DNA: TGCGCCAGCAGGGAGGGGACAGGGTCTAGCGAGCAGTACTTC.

The rearrangement joins TRBV11-3 to TRBJ2-5; maybe TRBD1 (5 bases). Germline-derived CDR1 and CDR2 are SGHNT and YENEEA. Trimming shortened V by 5 bases and J by 2 bases, and 9 bases separated the two germline ends. The CDR3 covers 13 residues. The CDR3 DNA reads as TGTGCCAGCAGCAGGGGATATCAAGAGACCCAGTACTTC. Translated, it gives CASSRGYQETQYF.

J is TRBJ2-7 and V is TRBV18; D may be TRBD2 (6 bases). The ends were cut back, 3 bases at V and 5 bases at J, with 17 bases in the middle. The CDR3 extends over 15 amino acids. Germline lookup yields CDR1 KGHSH and CDR2 LQKENI. In DNA form, the CDR3 reads TGTGCCAGCTCACCGACTAGGGGCGCGAAAGACGAGCAGTACTTC. Amino acid sequence: CASSPTRGAKDEQYF.

The rearrangement uses TRBV11-3 and TRBJ2-3; 10 bases fit TRBD2. With 5 bases clipped from V and 5 bases from J, the junction kept 13 bases outside the gene matches. The CDR3 is 17 amino acids. Germline CDR1 and CDR2: SGHNT and YENEEA. The CDR3 loop reads CASSPLPGLATVDTQYF. The CDR3 nucleotides are TGTGCCAGCAGCCCCCTACCGGGACTAGCGACGGTAGATACGCAGTATTTT.

This sequence joins TRBV28 and TRBJ2-2; 9 bases are a match to TRBD1. After removal of 6 bases from V and 1 base from J, the junction contained 6 bases not matched to a gene. The CDR3 totals 16 residues. Germline CDR1 and CDR2: MDHEN and SYDVKM. The CDR3 nucleotides are TGTGCCAGCAGAATACAGGGGGCGAAGAACACCGGGGAGCTGTTTTTT. Its protein product is CASRIQGAKNTGELFF.